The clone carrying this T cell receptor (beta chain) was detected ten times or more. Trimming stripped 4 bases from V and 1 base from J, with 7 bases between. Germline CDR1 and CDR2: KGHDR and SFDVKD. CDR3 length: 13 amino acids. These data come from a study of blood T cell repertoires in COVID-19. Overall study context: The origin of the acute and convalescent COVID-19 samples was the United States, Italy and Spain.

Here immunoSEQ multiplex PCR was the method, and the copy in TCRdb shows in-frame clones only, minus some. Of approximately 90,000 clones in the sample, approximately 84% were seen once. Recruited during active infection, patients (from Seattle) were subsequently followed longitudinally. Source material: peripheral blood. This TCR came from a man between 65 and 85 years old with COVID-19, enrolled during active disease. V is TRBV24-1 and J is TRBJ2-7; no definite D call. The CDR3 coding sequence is TGTGCCACCAGTGACCGAGGATCCTACGAGCAGTACTTC. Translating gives CATSDRGSYEQYF.